This paragraph covers one TCR beta chain sequence. This sample is part of a study of blood T cell repertoires in COVID-19. On the study more broadly: Nucleic acid was either cDNA or gDNA, and it came from T cells, B-cell-depleted T cells, or PBMCs.

The authors' processing: Cell counts per sample came from amplifying reference gene primers. Sequenced by immunoSEQ multiplex PCR; TCRdb stores in-frame clones only, minus some. V and J calls and clone size are copied from that table; D and trimming were computed from the DNA. Of some 90,000 clones in the sample, roughly nine tenths were seen once. The CDR3 has 13 amino acids. Germline assignment: CDR1 SEHNR and CDR2 FQNEAQ (reference sequence). With 5 bases removed from V and 8 bases from J, the gap between germline ends came to 13 bases. This clonotype was sampled from a woman older than 75 with active COVID-19. V gene TRBV7-9 combines with J gene TRBJ2-1; the D is unclear. The source material was peripheral blood. CDR3 in amino acids: CASSHMPPHEQFF. The DNA of the CDR3 is TGTGCCAGCAGCCACATGCCCCCTCATGAGCAGTTCTTC.